The table lists the clone carrying this TCR beta chain with a count of one. As yet, its antigen is unknown. In a library made to pick up alpha chains, this beta chain is a stray read with a size that means little. MiXCR was run by TCRdb on the 5' RACE reads, yielding one entry per CDR3 protein. Found here are 500 to 700 distinct CDR3 sequences, roughly 80% of them singletons; the top ten hold 22%. The source of the sample is a study of spatial heterogeneity in lung cancer. The sample's time point: sample taken at primary tumor resection. Donation came from over 60 patients with untreated early-stage non-small cell lung cancer. This CDR3 region has 18 residues. Trimming left V 0 bases short and J 2 bases short, with 19 bases between. In germline, CDR1 is MNHNY, CDR2 SVGAGI (reference sequence). Findings and limits, study-wide: Intratumoral expanded alpha and beta TCR counts were found to track tumor mutation counts.

The chain couples TRBV6-6 to TRBJ1-1; D possibly corresponds to TRBD1 (6 bases). This TCR derives from a female donor with early-stage non-small cell lung cancer. Sequencing was performed on lung tumor tissue, taken at surgery. This CDR3 reads CASSYSGVRGALNTEAFF. The CDR3 DNA is TGTGCCAGCAGTTACTCGGGGGTGCGGGGGGCCTTAAACACTGAAGCTTTCTTT.